This T cell receptor beta chain was captured by sequencing in a study of memory CD4+ T cells and cytomegalovirus serostatus. General observations from the study: CMV serostatus prediction reached median AUC approximately 0.95, or 0.91 with US-trained model. Of 150 to 200 reported CMV TCRbeta sequences, just over 65 were found in memory CD4+ repertoires.

The sort gate was single viable CD3+CD4+CD8-CD45RO+ cells for memory CD4+ T cells. Per the original data handling: Out-of-frame sequences were removed, leaving 2 million to 2.5 million distinct TCRbeta sequences. Measured with immunoSEQ multiplex PCR; TCRdb has only the in-frame clones, and not every one. D and trimming were read from the DNA, whereas the V and J calls and clone size are those reported in that table. The sample lists about 25,000 clones; around three quarters were seen once. From germline, CDR1 is LNHDA and CDR2 SQIVND (reference sequence). There are 13 residues in the CDR3. The ends were cut back, 1 base at V and 7 bases at J, with 10 bases in the middle. This clone was seen a handful of times. Antigen unknown.

Sequenced material: memory CD4+ T cells from blood. The TCR was taken from an adult in good health and CMV-seronegative. The chain employs TRBV19 and TRBJ1-1, with D possibly being TRBD1 (5 bases). The CDR3 coding sequence is TGTGCCAGTAGTATAGTCCAGGGAGGTGAAGCTTTCTTT. Translated: CASSIVQGGEAFF.